These T cell receptor beta chains were read from a single sample in a study of OX40 agonist ivuxolimab in advanced cancers. The method was immunoSEQ multiplex PCR; TCRdb's version includes in-frame clones alone and lacks a portion of them. The sample consists of 60,000 to 90,000 clones, 88% of them appearing once. The sample here was CD4+ or CD8+ T cells sorted from blood, taken in a trial of the OX40 agonist ivuxolimab. Source of these receptors: an adult with an advanced solid tumor such as melanoma, head and neck, liver or kidney cancer. Both conserved end residues are part of each CDR3. Fields, in order: clone size, D gene, V gene, J gene, CDR3 DNA, CDR3 protein. The D gene is left open where the match is weak. Not every row has a clone size; where given, it reads once, few, many or a size class.

NA	NA	TRBV5-1	TRBJ1-2	TGCGCCAGCAGCCTGGGGGAGGGCTTCGGGATCTATGGCTACACCTTC	CASSLGEGFGIYGYTF
NA	TRBD1	TRBV5-7	TRBJ1-2	TGTGCCAGCAGCCAAAAAGACAGGGAGTCCTATGGCTACACCTTC	CASSQKDRESYGYTF
NA	NA	TRBV7-8	TRBJ1-2	TGTGCCAGCAGCTCCAACCTTGGCAGGGCGGAGAACTATGGCTACACCTTC	CASSSNLGRAENYGYTF
many	NA	TRBV6-1	TRBJ1-2	TGTGCCAGTAACCATGAGCGCGGCTACACCTTC	CASNHERGYTF
NA	TRBD2	TRBV7-6	TRBJ2-5	TGTGCCAGCAGCTTAGGCAACGCTGGCGGGGGGCACCAAGAGACCCAGTACTTC	CASSLGNAGGGHQETQYF
NA	TRBD2	TRBV10-1	TRBJ2-7	TGCGCCAGCAGTGAGTCTCTAGCGGGAGGTATCGAGCAGTACTTC	CASSESLAGGIEQYF
NA	TRBD1	TRBV14	TRBJ2-2	TGTGCCAGCAGCCAGGGACAGGGTCCCGGGGAGCTGTTTTTT	CASSQGQGPGELFF
NA	TRBD1	TRBV2	TRBJ2-7	TGTGCCAGCAAAGGACAGGGCTACGAGCAGTACTTC	CASKGQGYEQYF
few	NA	TRBV15	TRBJ2-1	TGTGCCACCAGCTCAAGGGACACACACAATGAGCAGTTCTTC	CATSSRDTHNEQFF
NA	TRBD1	TRBV28	TRBJ2-4	TGTGCCAGCAGGGGGGGACAGGGGGATCGAAACATTCAGTACTTC	CASRGGQGDRNIQYF
NA	NA	TRBV21-1	TRBJ2-7	TGTGCCAGCAGCAACAACAGATCCCCCTACGAGCAGTACTTC	CASSNNRSPYEQYF
NA	NA	TRBV5-1	TRBJ1-2	TGCGCCAGCAGCTTGGGCATCCTTGCGGGCTACACCTTC	CASSLGILAGYTF
NA	TRBD1	TRBV11-3	TRBJ2-3	TGTGCCAGCAGCACACGACAGGGGATGGATACGCAGTATTTT	CASSTRQGMDTQYF
NA	NA	TRBV5-3	TRBJ1-6	TGTGCCAGAAGCCCCGGACGGGATAATTCACCCCTCCACTTT	CARSPGRDNSPLHF
NA	NA	TRBV7-3	TRBJ2-3	TGTGCCAGCAGCTCTGGAGTGGTCACAGATACGCAGTATTTT	CASSSGVVTDTQYF
NA	NA	TRBV11-3	TRBJ1-1	TGTGCCAGCAGCTTTACACTAAACACTGAAGCTTTCTTT	CASSFTLNTEAFF
NA	TRBD1	TRBV6-6	TRBJ1-1	TGTGCCAGCCGCCCGACAGGGGCCACTGAAGCTTTCTTT	CASRPTGATEAFF
NA	NA	TRBV18	TRBJ2-7	TGTGCCAGCTCACCACCTACCAGGGGCTACGAGCAGTACTTC	CASSPPTRGYEQYF
NA	NA	TRBV10-3	TRBJ2-1	TGTGCCATCAGTGAGTCAGGAAGGGGAGTCATCGATGAGCAGTTCTTC	CAISESGRGVIDEQFF
NA	TRBD2	TRBV7-6	TRBJ2-1	TGTGCCAGCAGCTTAGCCCCGCCGGGACTAGCGGGAAGACTCTACAATGAGCAGTTCTTC	CASSLAPPGLAGRLYNEQFF
NA	NA	TRBV5-1	TRBJ2-3	TGCGCCAGCAGGAGAACTCTCAAGAGGGATACGCAGTATTTT	CASRRTLKRDTQYF
NA	NA	TRBV28	TRBJ1-5	TGTGCCAGCAGTTTGGGGGACACAACTAATCAGCCCCAGCATTTT	CASSLGDTTNQPQHF
NA	NA	TRBV9	TRBJ1-1	TGTGCCAGCAGCGCTGACGGAAAGCCCGCGAACACTGAAGCTTTCTTT	CASSADGKPANTEAFF
NA	NA	TRBV4-1	TRBJ1-2	TGCGCCAGCAGCCCCCTTTACTTCCCAGCCTATGGCTACACCTTC	CASSPLYFPAYGYTF
NA	NA	TRBV28	TRBJ1-1	TGTGCCAGCAGTGGGGCCCCCAGTCGGACTGAAGCTTTCTTT	CASSGAPSRTEAFF
NA	NA	TRBV4-2	TRBJ1-2	TGTGCCAGCAGCCAAGAACCCAGGGCCAGGTATGGCTACACCTTC	CASSQEPRARYGYTF
NA	NA	TRBV15	TRBJ1-3	TGTGCCACCAGCAGAGGCCCCTCAGAGGCGGGAAACACCATATATTTT	CATSRGPSEAGNTIYF
NA	TRBD1	TRBV19	TRBJ2-1	TGTGCCACCAGTACCCTAGGGGGCGACGGGGCGAATGAGCAGTTCTTC	CATSTLGGDGANEQFF
NA	NA	TRBV5-4	TRBJ2-5	TGTGCCAGCAGCGGGGGAAACAGTATCCAAGAGACCCAGTACTTC	CASSGGNSIQETQYF
NA	TRBD1	TRBV7-8	TRBJ1-2	TGTGCCAGCAGGTCACAGGGGTCCCTCTATGGCTACACCTTC	CASRSQGSLYGYTF
NA	NA	TRBV7-9	TRBJ1-1	TGTGCCAGCAGCTTAATGGGAGGTCTGTCGGGCACTGAAGCTTTCTTT	CASSLMGGLSGTEAFF
NA	NA	TRBV20-1	TRBJ1-4	TGCAGTGCACGCCCGGGTGAAAAACTGTTTTTT	CSARPGEKLFF
NA	NA	TRBV6-5	TRBJ1-2	TGTGCCAGCAGTCCTAACAACAGGGAGATGAGCTACACCTTC	CASSPNNREMSYTF
NA	NA	TRBV9	TRBJ2-3	TGTGCCAGCAGCGTAGTATCCACCGCAGATACGCAGTATTTT	CASSVVSTADTQYF
NA	NA	TRBV12-5	TRBJ2-7	TGTGCTAGTGGTTTGGTACGGTCTGAGACCTACGAGCAGTACTTC	CASGLVRSETYEQYF
NA	NA	TRBV5-6	TRBJ1-4	TGTGCCAGCAGCTACCAGGGGCGGGATGAAAAACTGTTTTTT	CASSYQGRDEKLFF
NA	TRBD1	TRBV7-3	TRBJ2-2	TGTGCCAGCAGCTTAGGGACAGGGGCTGGCGGGGAGCTGTTTTTT	CASSLGTGAGGELFF
once	NA	TRBV7-2	TRBJ2-7	TGTGCCAGCAGACTGGACAGCTCCTACGAGCAGTACTTC	CASRLDSSYEQYF
NA	NA	TRBV7-8	TRBJ2-3	TGTGCCAGCAGCTCACTCTCTAGCGGCACAGATACGCAGTATTTT	CASSSLSSGTDTQYF
NA	NA	TRBV7-2	TRBJ2-3	TGTGCCAGCAGCCCGACAGGCGATTTTATCACAGATACGCAGTATTTT	CASSPTGDFITDTQYF
NA	TRBD1	TRBV10-1	TRBJ1-2	TGCGCCAGCACCCCAGGGGGGGACGGTAACGGCTACACCTTC	CASTPGGDGNGYTF
NA	NA	TRBV5-5	TRBJ2-7	TGTGCCAGCAGCTTGGTCCGGGGAGGCAGGGACGAGCAGTACTTC	CASSLVRGGRDEQYF
NA	NA	TRBV10-3	TRBJ2-5	TGTGCCATCAGTGAGGGGGAGACCCAGTACTTC	CAISEGETQYF
NA	NA	TRBV7-9	TRBJ1-5	TGTGCCAGCAGTTTGGGGGTCGGCAATCAGCCCCAGCATTTT	CASSLGVGNQPQHF
NA	NA	TRBV28	TRBJ1-2	TGTGCCAGCAGTTTAAAGTCCCCCCCTAACTATGGCTACACCTTC	CASSLKSPPNYGYTF
NA	NA	TRBV5-5	TRBJ2-5	TGTGCCAGCAGTCGGGGGGAGACCCAGTACTTC	CASSRGETQYF
few	NA	TRBV19	TRBJ1-2	TGTGCCAGTAGATCGGGCAGGGTGGGCGGCTACACCTTC	CASRSGRVGGYTF
NA	NA	TRBV11-3	TRBJ2-7	TGTGCCAGCAGCTTCGTAGCGGCCCTATCCTACGAGCAGTACTTC	CASSFVAALSYEQYF
NA	NA	TRBV10-3	TRBJ2-3	TGTGCCATCAGTGACCTACTAGCATTGAATACAGATACGCAGTATTTT	CAISDLLALNTDTQYF
NA	TRBD1	TRBV5-1	TRBJ2-6	TGCGCCAGCAGCGGGACAGGGTTCTCTGGGGCCAACGTCCTGACTTTC	CASSGTGFSGANVLTF
NA	NA	TRBV7-9	TRBJ2-2	TGTGCCAGCAGCTTAACAGAGCGGGCGAACACCGGGGAGCTGTTTTTT	CASSLTERANTGELFF
NA	NA	TRBV6-1	TRBJ2-1	TGTGCCAGCAGGAGGTCACTTGATAACAATGAGCAGTTCTTC	CASRRSLDNNEQFF
NA	NA	TRBV28	TRBJ1-5	TGTGCCAGCATCCCACACGGGCCGTCGGGGCATCAGCCCCAGCATTTT	CASIPHGPSGHQPQHF
NA	NA	TRBV5-1	TRBJ1-4	TGCGCCAGCAGCTTGGATACTGGGAGTGAAAAACTGTTTTTT	CASSLDTGSEKLFF
NA	NA	TRBV7-2	TRBJ2-4	TGTGCCAGCAGCCCCCAGGGGTACATTCAGTACTTC	CASSPQGYIQYF
once	TRBD1	TRBV6-6	TRBJ1-4	TGTGCCAGCAGGCAGACAGGGACGTCTGAAAAACTGTTTTTT	CASRQTGTSEKLFF
NA	NA	TRBV6-5	TRBJ2-2	TGTGCCAGCAGTTCCCGGGCCCTCACCGGGGAGCTGTTTTTT	CASSSRALTGELFF
NA	NA	TRBV10-3	TRBJ2-5	TGTGCCATCAGTGAGTCTTCAGAGACCCAGTACTTC	CAISESSETQYF
NA	TRBD2	TRBV7-8	TRBJ2-7	TGTGCCAGCAGCTTGGGACTAGCGGCCTACGAGCAGTACTTC	CASSLGLAAYEQYF
NA	NA	TRBV5-5	TRBJ1-1	TGTGCCAGCAGCTTAGCTCCGGGGGACACTGAAGCTTTCTTT	CASSLAPGDTEAFF